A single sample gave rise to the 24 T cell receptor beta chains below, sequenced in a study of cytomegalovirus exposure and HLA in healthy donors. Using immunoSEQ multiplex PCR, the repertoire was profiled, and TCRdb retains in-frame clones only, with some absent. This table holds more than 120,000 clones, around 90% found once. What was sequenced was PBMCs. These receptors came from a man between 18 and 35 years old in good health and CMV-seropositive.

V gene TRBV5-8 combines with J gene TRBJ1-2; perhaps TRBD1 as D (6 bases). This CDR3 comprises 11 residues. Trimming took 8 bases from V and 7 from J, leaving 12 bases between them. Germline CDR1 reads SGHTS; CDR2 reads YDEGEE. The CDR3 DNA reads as TGTGCCAGACTGGACAGTCTTGGCTACACCTTC. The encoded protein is CARLDSLGYTF.

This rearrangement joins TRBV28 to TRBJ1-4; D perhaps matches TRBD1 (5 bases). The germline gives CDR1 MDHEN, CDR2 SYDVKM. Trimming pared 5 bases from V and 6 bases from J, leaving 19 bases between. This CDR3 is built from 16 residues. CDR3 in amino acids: CASSPPGPLRDEKLFF. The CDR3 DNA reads TGTGCCAGCAGTCCCCCAGGGCCGCTTAGAGATGAAAAACTGTTTTTT.

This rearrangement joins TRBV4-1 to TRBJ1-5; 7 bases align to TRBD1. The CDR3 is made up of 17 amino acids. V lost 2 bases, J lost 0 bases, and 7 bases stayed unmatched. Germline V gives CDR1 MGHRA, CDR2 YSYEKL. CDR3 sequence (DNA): TGCGCCAGCAGCCAACCCCCCGCAGGGGGTAGCAATCAGCCCCAGCATTTT. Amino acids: CASSQPPAGGSNQPQHF.

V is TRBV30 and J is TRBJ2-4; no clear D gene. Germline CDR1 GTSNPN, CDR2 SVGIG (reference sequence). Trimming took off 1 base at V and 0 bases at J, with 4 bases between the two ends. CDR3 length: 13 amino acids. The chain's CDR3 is CAWSGVAKNIQYF. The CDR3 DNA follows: TGTGCCTGGAGTGGAGTAGCCAAAAACATTCAGTACTTC.

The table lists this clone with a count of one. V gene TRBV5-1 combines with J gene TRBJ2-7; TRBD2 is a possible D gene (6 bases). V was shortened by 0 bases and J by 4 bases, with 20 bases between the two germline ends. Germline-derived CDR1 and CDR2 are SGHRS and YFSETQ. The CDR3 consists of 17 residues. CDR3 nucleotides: TGCGCCAGCAGCTTGGCCGGGGGAGGAGTCAGCGAATACGAGCAGTACTTC. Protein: CASSLAGGGVSEYEQYF.

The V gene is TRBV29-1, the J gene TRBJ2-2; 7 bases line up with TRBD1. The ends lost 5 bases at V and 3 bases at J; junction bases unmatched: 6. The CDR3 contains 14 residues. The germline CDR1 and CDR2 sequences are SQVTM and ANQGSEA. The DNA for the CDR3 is TGCAGCGTTTCGGGACAGAGTTACACCGGGGAGCTGTTTTTT. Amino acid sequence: CSVSGQSYTGELFF.

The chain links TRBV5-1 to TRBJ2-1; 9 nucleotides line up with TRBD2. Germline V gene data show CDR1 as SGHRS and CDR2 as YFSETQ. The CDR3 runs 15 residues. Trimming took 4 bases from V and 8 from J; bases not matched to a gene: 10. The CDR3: CASSRGVAGVDEQFF. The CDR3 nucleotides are TGCGCCAGCAGCCGAGGGGTAGCGGGGGTCGATGAGCAGTTCTTC.

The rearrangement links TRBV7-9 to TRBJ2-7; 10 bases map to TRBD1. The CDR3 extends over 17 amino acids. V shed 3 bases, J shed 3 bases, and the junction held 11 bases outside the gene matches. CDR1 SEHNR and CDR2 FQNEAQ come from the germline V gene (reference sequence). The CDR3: CASSLGTGRDRGYEQYF. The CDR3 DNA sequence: TGTGCCAGCAGCTTGGGGACAGGAAGGGACAGGGGCTACGAGCAGTACTTC.

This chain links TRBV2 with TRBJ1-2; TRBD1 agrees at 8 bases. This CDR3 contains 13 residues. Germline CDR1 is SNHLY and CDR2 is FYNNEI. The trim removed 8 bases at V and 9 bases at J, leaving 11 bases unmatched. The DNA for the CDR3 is TGTGCCAGCGGAATAGGAACAGGGGGAAGCTACACCTTC. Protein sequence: CASGIGTGGSYTF.

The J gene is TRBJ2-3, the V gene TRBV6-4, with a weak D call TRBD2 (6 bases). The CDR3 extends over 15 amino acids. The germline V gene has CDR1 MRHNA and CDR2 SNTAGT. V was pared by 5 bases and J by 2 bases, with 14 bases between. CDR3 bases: TGTGCCAGCAGTAGTTCCGCGGGGCCCACAGATACGCAGTATTTT. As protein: CASSSSAGPTDTQYF.

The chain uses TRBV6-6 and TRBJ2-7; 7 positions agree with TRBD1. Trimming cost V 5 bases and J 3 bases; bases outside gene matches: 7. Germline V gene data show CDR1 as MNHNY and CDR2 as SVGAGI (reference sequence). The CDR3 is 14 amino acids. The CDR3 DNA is TGTGCCAGCAGTCTCCCGACAGGGAACTACGAGCAGTACTTC. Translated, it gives CASSLPTGNYEQYF.

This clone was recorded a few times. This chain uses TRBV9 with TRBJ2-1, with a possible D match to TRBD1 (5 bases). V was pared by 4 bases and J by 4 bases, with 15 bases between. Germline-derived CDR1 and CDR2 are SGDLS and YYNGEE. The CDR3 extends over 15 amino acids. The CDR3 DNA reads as TGTGCCAGCAGCTTCGACAGTGGAGTTTACAATGAGCAGTTCTTC. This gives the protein CASSFDSGVYNEQFF.

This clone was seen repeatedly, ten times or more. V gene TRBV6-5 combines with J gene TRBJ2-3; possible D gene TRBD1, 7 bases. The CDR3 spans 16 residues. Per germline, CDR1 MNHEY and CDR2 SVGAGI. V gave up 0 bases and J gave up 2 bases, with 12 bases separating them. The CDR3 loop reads CASSYSQGDFTDTQYF. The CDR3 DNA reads TGTGCCAGCAGTTACTCCCAGGGGGACTTCACAGATACGCAGTATTTT.

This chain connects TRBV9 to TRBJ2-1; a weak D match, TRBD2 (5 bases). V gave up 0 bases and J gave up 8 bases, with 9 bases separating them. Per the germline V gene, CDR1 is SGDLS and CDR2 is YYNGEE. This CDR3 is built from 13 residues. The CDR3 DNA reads TGTGCCAGCAGCGTAGGTGGAGGCTATGAGCAGTTCTTC. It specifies CASSVGGGYEQFF.

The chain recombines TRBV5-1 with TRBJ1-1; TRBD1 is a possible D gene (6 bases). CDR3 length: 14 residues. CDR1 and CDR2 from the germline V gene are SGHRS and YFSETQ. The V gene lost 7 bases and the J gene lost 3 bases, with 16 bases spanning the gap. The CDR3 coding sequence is TGCGCCAGCGGATCTCAGGGGCTCGACACTGAAGCTTTCTTT. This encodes CASGSQGLDTEAFF.

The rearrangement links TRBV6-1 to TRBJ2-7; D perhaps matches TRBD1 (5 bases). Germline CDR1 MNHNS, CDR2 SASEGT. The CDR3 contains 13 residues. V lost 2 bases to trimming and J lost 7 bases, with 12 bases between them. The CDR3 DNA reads TGTGCCAGCAGTGAAAACAGGATTTGGGAGCAGTACTTC. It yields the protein CASSENRIWEQYF.

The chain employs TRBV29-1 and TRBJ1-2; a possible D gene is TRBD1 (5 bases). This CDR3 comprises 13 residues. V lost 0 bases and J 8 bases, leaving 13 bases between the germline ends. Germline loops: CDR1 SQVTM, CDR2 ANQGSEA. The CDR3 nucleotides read TGCAGCGTTGAAGACCCTGACAGCTGGGGCTACACCTTC. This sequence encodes CSVEDPDSWGYTF. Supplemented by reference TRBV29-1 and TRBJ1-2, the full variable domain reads SAVISQKPSRDICQRGTSLTIQCQVDSQVTMMFWYRQQPGQSLTLIATANQGSEATYESGFVIDKFPISRPNLTFSTLTVSNMSPEDSSIYLCSVEDPDSWGYTFGSGTRLTVV.

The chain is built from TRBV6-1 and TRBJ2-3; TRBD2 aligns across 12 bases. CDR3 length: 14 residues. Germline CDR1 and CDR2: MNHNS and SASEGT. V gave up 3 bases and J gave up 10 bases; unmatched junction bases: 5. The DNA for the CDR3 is TGTGCCAGCAGTGAGTCTAGCGGGGGGGCTTCGCAGTATTTT. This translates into CASSESSGGASQYF.

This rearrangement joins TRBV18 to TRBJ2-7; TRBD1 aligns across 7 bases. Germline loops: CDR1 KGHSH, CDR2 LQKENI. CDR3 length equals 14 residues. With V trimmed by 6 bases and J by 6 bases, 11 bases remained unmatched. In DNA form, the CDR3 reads TGTGCCAGCTCCGCCGACAGGGCGGCGGGCGAGCAGTACTTC. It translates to CASSADRAAGEQYF. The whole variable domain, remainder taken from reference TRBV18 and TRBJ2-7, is NAGVMQNPRHLVRRRGQEARLRCSPMKGHSHVYWYRQLPEEGLKFMVYLQKENIIDESGMPKERFSAEFPKEGPSILRIQQVVRGDSAAYFCASSADRAAGEQYFGPGTRLTVT.

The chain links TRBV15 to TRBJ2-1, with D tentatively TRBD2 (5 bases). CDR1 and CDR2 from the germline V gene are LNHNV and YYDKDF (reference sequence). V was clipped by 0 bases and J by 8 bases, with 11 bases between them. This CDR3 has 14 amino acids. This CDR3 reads CATSREAARDEQFF. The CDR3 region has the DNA TGTGCCACCAGCAGAGAAGCGGCTAGGGATGAGCAGTTCTTC.

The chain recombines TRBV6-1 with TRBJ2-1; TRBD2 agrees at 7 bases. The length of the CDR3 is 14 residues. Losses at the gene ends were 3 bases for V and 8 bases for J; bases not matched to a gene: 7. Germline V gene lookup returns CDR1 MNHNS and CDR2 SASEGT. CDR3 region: CASSESGNLYEQFF. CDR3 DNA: TGTGCCAGCAGTGAGAGCGGGAACCTCTATGAGCAGTTCTTC.

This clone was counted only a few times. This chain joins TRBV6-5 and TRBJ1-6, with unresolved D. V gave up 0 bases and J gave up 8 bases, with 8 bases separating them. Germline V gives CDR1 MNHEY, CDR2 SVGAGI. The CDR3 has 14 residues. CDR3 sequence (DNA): TGTGCCAGCAGTTACTCGATACGCGATTCACCCCTCCACTTT. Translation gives CASSYSIRDSPLHF.

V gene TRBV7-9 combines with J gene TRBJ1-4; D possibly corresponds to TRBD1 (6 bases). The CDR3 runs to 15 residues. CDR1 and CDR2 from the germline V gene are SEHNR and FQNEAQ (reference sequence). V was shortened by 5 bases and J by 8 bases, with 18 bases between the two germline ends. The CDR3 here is CASSQGGGNREKLFF. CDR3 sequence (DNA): TGTGCCAGCAGCCAAGGCGGGGGCAATAGAGAAAAACTGTTTTTT. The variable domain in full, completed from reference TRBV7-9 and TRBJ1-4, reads DTGVSQNPRHKITKRGQNVTFRCDPISEHNRLYWYRQTLGQGPEFLTYFQNEAQLEKSRLLSDRFSAERPKGSFSTLEIQRTEQGDSAMYLCASSQGGGNREKLFFGSGTQLSVL.

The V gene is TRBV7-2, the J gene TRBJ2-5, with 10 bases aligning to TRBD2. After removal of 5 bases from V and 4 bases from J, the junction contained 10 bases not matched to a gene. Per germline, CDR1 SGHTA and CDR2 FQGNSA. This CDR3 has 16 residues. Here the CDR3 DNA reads TGTGCCAGCAGCCCTAGCGGGAGTACCGGGACAGAGACCCAGTACTTC. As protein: CASSPSGSTGTETQYF.